The source of this TCR beta chain is a study of blood T cell repertoires in COVID-19. The repertoire was sequenced with immunoSEQ multiplex PCR; TCRdb's copy has only in-frame clones and lacks some. This sample has around 400,000 clones, with approximately 87% found just once. This CDR3 has 12 residues. The germline V gene has CDR1 SGHKS and CDR2 YYEKEE (reference sequence). V was clipped by 3 bases and J by 6 bases; unmatched bases: 1. The specimen was peripheral blood. The chain joins TRBV5-5 to TRBJ1-1; TRBD1 matches 8 bases. The clonotype comes from a woman aged 55 to 70 with COVID-19, enrolled during active disease. For the CDR3, the DNA is TGTGCCAGCAGCTCGGACAGGGCTGAAGCTTTCTTT. This gives the protein CASSSDRAEAFF.